One TCR beta chain is described in this entry. The data were obtained in a study of cytomegalovirus exposure and HLA in healthy donors. Clones were read by immunoSEQ multiplex PCR, and TCRdb kept only the in-frame ones, dropping some. The sample carries 40,000 to 60,000 clones, about 93% recorded once. Looked up from germline, CDR1 is SGDLS and CDR2 is YYNGEE. The CDR3 totals 15 residues. The J segment lost 7 bases and the V segment lost 0 bases, leaving 3 bases of the junction unmatched. The sequencing sample was made of PBMCs. The TCR was taken from a woman aged 18-29 years in good health and CMV-seropositive. The chain uses TRBV9 and TRBJ2-3; 12 bases are a match to TRBD2. The CDR3 spells CASSVGLAGDHTQYF. CDR3 bases: TGTGCCAGCAGCGTAGGACTAGCGGGAGATCATACGCAGTATTTT.